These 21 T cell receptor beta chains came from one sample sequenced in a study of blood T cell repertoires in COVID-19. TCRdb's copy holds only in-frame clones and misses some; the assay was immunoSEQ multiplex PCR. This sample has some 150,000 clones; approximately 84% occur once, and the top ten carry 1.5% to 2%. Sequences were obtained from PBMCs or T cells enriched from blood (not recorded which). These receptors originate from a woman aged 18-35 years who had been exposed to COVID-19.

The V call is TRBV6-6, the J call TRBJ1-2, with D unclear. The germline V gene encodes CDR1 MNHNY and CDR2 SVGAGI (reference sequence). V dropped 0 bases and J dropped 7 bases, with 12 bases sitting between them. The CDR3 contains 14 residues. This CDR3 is CASSYSRQAGGYTF. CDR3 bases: TGTGCCAGCAGTTACTCGAGGCAGGCGGGTGGCTACACCTTC.

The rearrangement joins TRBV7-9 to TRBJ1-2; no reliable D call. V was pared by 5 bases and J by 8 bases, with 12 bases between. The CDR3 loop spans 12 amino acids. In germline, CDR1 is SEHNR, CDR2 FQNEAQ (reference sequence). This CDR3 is CASSDSAGGYTF. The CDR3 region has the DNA TGTGCCAGCAGCGATTCAGCGGGGGGCTACACCTTC. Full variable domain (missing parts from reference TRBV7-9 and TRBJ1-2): DTGVSQNPRHKITKRGQNVTFRCDPISEHNRLYWYRQTLGQGPEFLTYFQNEAQLEKSRLLSDRFSAERPKGSFSTLEIQRTEQGDSAMYLCASSDSAGGYTFGSGTRLTVV.

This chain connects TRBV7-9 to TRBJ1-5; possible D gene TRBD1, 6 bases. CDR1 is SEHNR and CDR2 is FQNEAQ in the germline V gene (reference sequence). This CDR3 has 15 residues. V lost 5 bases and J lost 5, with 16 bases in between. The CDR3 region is CASSPSQGPHQPQHF. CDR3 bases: TGTGCCAGCAGCCCCTCACAGGGCCCCCATCAGCCCCAGCATTTT. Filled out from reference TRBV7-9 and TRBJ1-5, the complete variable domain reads DTGVSQNPRHKITKRGQNVTFRCDPISEHNRLYWYRQTLGQGPEFLTYFQNEAQLEKSRLLSDRFSAERPKGSFSTLEIQRTEQGDSAMYLCASSPSQGPHQPQHFGDGTRLSIL.

In nucleotides, the CDR3 is TGTGCCAGCAGTTACCAACTAGCGGGAATTTCCGGGGAGCTGTTTTTT. Translating it yields CASSYQLAGISGELFF. The rearrangement uses TRBV6-6 and TRBJ2-2; TRBD2 matches 10 bases. There are 16 residues in the CDR3. The germline gives CDR1 MNHNY, CDR2 SVGAGI (reference sequence). The trim removed 2 bases at V and 6 bases at J, leaving 6 bases unmatched.

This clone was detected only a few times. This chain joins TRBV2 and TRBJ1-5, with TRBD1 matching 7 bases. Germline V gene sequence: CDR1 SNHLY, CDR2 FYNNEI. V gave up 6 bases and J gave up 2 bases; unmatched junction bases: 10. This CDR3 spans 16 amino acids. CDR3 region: CASRLEGTAGNQPQHF. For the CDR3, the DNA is TGTGCCAGCAGGCTCGAAGGGACAGCGGGCAATCAGCCCCAGCATTTT. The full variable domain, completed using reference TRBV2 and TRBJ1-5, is EPEVTQTPSHQVTQMGQEVILRCVPISNHLYFYWYRQILGQKVEFLVSFYNNEISEKSEIFDDQFSVERPDGSNFTLKIRSTKLEDSAMYFCASRLEGTAGNQPQHFGDGTRLSIL.

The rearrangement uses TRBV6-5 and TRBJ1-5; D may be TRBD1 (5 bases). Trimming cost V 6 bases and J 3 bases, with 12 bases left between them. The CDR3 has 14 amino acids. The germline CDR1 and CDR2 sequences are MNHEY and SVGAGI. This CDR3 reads CASRHDSNNQPQHF. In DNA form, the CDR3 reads TGTGCCAGCAGACACGACAGTAACAATCAGCCCCAGCATTTT.

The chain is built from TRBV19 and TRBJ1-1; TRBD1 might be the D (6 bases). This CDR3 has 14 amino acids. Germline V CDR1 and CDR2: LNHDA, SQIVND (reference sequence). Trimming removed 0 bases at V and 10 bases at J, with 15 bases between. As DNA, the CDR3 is TGTGCCAGTAGTATAGATCGTTTACAGGGACGAGCTTTCTTT. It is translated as CASSIDRLQGRAFF.

The CDR3 reads CAIRDSELSNQPQHF. The CDR3 DNA is TGTGCCATCAGGGACAGCGAGCTTAGCAATCAGCCCCAGCATTTT. This chain uses TRBV10-3 with TRBJ1-5, with D perhaps matching TRBD1 (6 bases). The CDR3 runs to 15 residues. Germline lookup yields CDR1 ENHRY and CDR2 SYGVKD. The V and J ends lost 6 bases and 0 bases respectively, with 12 bases between them.

Here the CDR3 DNA reads TGTGCCAGTAGTAAGATCGGAGGAGACTCCTACGAGCAGTACTTC. Residues: CASSKIGGDSYEQYF. This chain links TRBV19 with TRBJ2-7, with TRBD2 as a possible D gene (5 bases). CDR3 length: 15 amino acids. With 4 bases removed from V and 0 bases from J, the gap between germline ends came to 13 bases. Germline-derived CDR1 and CDR2 are LNHDA and SQIVND (reference sequence).

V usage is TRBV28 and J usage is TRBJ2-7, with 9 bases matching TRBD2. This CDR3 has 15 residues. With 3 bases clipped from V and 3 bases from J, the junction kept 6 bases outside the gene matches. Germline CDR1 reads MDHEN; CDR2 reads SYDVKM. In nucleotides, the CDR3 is TGTGCCAGCAGTTTCCTGAGGACTAGCGACTACGAGCAGTACTTC. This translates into CASSFLRTSDYEQYF.

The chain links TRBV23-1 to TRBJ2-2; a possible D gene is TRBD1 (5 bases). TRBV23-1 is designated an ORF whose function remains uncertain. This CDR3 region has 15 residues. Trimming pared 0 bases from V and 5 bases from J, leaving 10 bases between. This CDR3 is CASSQSNRLTGELFF. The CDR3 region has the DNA TGCGCCAGCAGTCAATCGAACAGGTTGACCGGGGAGCTGTTTTTT.

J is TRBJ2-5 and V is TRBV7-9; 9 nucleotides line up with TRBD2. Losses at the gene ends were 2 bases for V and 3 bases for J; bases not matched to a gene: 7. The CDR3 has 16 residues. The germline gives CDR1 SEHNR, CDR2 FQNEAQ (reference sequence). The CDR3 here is CASSLRRLADKETQYF. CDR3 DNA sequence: TGTGCCAGCAGCTTAAGAAGACTAGCGGATAAAGAGACCCAGTACTTC.

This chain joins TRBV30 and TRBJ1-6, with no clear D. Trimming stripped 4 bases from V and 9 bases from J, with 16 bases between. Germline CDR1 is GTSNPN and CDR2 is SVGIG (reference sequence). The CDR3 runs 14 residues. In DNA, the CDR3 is TGTGCCTGGAAAAACGGCGGGCCAGGTTCACCCCTCCACTTT. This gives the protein CAWKNGGPGSPLHF.

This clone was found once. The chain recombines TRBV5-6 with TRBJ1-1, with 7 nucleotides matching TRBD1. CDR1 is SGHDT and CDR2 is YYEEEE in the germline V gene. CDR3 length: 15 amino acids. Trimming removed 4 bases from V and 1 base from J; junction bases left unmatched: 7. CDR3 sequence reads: CASSGTDRANTEAFF. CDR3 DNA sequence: TGTGCCAGCAGCGGGACCGACAGGGCGAACACTGAAGCTTTCTTT.

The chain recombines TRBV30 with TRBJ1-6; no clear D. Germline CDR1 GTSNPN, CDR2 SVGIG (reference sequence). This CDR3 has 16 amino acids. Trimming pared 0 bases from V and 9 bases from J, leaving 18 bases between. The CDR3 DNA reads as TGTGCCTGGAGTGTATTGAGTTCTGCCCAGGTTTCACCCCTCCACTTT. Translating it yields CAWSVLSSAQVSPLHF.

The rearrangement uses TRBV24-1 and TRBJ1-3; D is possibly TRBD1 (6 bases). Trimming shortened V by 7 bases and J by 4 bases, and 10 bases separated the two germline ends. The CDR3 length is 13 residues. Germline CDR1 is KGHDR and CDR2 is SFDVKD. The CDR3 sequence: CATSRGQGNTIYF. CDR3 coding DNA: TGTGCCACCAGCCGGGGACAAGGAAACACCATATATTTT.

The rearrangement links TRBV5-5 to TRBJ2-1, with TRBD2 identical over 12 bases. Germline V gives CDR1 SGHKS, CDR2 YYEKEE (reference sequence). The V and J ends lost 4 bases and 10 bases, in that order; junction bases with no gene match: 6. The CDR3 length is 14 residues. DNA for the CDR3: TGTGCCAGCAGCCATCTAGGACTAGCGGGGGAGCAGTTCTTC. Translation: CASSHLGLAGEQFF.

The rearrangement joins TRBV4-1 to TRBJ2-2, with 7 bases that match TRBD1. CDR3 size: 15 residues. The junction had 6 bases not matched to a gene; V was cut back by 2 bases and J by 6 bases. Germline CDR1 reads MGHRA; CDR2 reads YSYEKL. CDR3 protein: CASSQPAGGPGELFF. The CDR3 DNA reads TGCGCCAGCAGCCAACCGGCAGGGGGACCCGGGGAGCTGTTTTTT.

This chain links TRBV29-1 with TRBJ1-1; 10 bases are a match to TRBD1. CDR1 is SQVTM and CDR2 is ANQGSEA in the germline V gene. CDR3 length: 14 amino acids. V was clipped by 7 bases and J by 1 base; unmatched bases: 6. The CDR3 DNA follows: TGCAGCGCCAGAGGGGACAGGGGGAACACTGAAGCTTTCTTT. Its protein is CSARGDRGNTEAFF.

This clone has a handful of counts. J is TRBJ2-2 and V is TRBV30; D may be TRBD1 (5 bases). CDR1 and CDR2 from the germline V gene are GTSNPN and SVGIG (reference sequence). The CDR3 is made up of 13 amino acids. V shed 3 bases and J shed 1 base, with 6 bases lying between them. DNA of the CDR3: TGTGCCTGGAGGCAGGGGAACACCGGGGAGCTGTTTTTT. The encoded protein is CAWRQGNTGELFF. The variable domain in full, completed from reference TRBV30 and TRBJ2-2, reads SQTIHQWPATLVQPVGSPLSLECTVEGTSNPNLYWYRQAAGRGLQLLFYSVGIGQISSEVPQNLSASRPQDRQFILSSKKLLLSDSGFYLCAWRQGNTGELFFGEGSRLTVL.

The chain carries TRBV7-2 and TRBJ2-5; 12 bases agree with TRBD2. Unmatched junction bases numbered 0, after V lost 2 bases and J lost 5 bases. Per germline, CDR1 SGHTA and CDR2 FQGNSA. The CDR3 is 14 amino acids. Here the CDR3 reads CASSLLAGGETQYF. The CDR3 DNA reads TGTGCCAGCAGCTTACTAGCGGGAGGGGAGACCCAGTACTTC. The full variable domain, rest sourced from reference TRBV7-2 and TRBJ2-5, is GAGVSQSPSNKVTEKGKDVELRCDPISGHTALYWYRQSLGQGLEFLIYFQGNSAPDKSGLPSDRFSAERTGGSVSTLTIQRTQQEDSAVYLCASSLLAGGETQYFGPGTRLLVL.